The 6 T cell receptor beta chains given below trace back to one sample, sequenced in a study of T cell responses to AZD1222 COVID-19 vaccine. The table came from immunoSEQ multiplex PCR; TCRdb's copy has only in-frame clones and leaves some out. The data hold fewer than 120,000 clones, with 70% to 90% observed a single time. The source material was peripheral blood, sampled on day 0 of AZD1222 vaccination. Every receptor here comes from an adult in good health.

The V and J genes are TRBV30 and TRBJ1-6; D remains ambiguous. Germline V gene data show CDR1 as GTSNPN and CDR2 as SVGIG (reference sequence). This CDR3 is built from 14 residues. Deletions cut 1 base from V and 4 bases from J, with 8 bases between. The CDR3 region is CAWSEGYYNSPLHF. The CDR3 DNA follows: TGTGCCTGGAGTGAAGGTTATTATAATTCACCCCTCCACTTT.

This chain connects TRBV7-2 to TRBJ2-3, with 12 bases matching TRBD2. With 1 base clipped from V and 3 bases from J, the junction kept 8 bases outside the gene matches. Germline CDR1 reads SGHTA; CDR2 reads FQGNSA. The CDR3 has 18 residues. This CDR3 reads CASSLGWASGRATDTQYF. The CDR3 bases are TGTGCCAGCAGCTTAGGCTGGGCTAGCGGGAGGGCAACAGATACGCAGTATTTT.

The genes are TRBV15 and TRBJ2-7; TRBD1 is a possible D gene (5 bases). V gave up 0 bases and J gave up 6 bases, with 12 bases separating them. CDR3 length: 14 amino acids. In germline, CDR1 is LNHNV, CDR2 YYDKDF (reference sequence). The CDR3: CATSRDRVPTEQYF. CDR3 sequence (DNA): TGTGCCACCAGCAGAGACAGGGTCCCTACCGAGCAGTACTTC.

The CDR3 sequence: CASSVTGGETQYF. As DNA, the CDR3 is TGTGCCAGCAGCGTTACAGGGGGAGAGACCCAGTACTTC. This chain uses TRBV9 with TRBJ2-5; 8 bases fit TRBD1. Per the germline V gene, CDR1 is SGDLS and CDR2 is YYNGEE. The CDR3 extends over 13 amino acids. Unmatched junction bases numbered 1, after V lost 2 bases and J lost 4 bases.

Only one count was recorded for this clone. The V call is TRBV6-5, the J call TRBJ1-1; 8 nucleotides line up with TRBD1. Germline lookup yields CDR1 MNHEY and CDR2 SVGAGI. The CDR3 extends over 12 amino acids. The J segment lost 6 bases and the V segment lost 6 bases, leaving 3 bases of the junction unmatched. The CDR3 region is CASSSGQAEAFF. The CDR3 DNA is TGTGCCAGCAGCTCGGGACAGGCTGAAGCTTTCTTT.

The chain recombines TRBV30 with TRBJ1-2, with D possibly matching TRBD1 (6 bases). Germline V CDR1 and CDR2: GTSNPN, SVGIG (reference sequence). Trimming pared 4 bases from V and 1 base from J, leaving 13 bases between. This CDR3 spans 14 amino acids. This chain's CDR3 is CAWKASQGNYGYTF. Here the CDR3 DNA reads TGTGCCTGGAAAGCTTCACAGGGTAACTATGGCTACACCTTC.